This T cell receptor beta chain is from a study of tumor-infiltrating lymphocytes in primary liver carcinoma. Overall study: Patients underwent surgical resection for primary liver carcinoma.

TCR beta cDNA was prepared out of approximately 470 ng total RNA by means of a constant-region primer. Slightly modified ARM-PCR, run as three nested multiplex PCR rounds, produced the TCR beta libraries. The study ran its first two PCR rounds for about 11 cycles each, using TRBV1-TRBV30 forward primers and a C-beta reverse primer. TCRdb recomputed calls from the multiplex PCR reads with MiXCR, one row per CDR3 protein. This table holds approximately 300,000 distinct CDR3 sequences, approximately 60% found once. Unsorted whole blood served as the source of blood RNA, and germline DNA was extracted as well. This CDR3 region has 14 residues. The germline V and J ends were trimmed by 1 base and 5 bases, with 12 bases remaining between them. Germline assignment: CDR1 KGHSH and CDR2 LQKENI.

The material sequenced was peripheral blood. The chain carries TRBV18 and TRBJ2-7; no firm D call. The clonotype originates from a man aged 35 to 55 with primary liver carcinoma and hepatitis B virus infection. CDR3 nucleotide sequence: TGTGCCAGCTCACCACGCAAGGATCACGACGAGCAGTACTTC. It specifies CASSPRKDHDEQYF.